This TCR beta chain was profiled in a study of Graves' ophthalmopathy and Graves' hyperthyroidism. Each diagnosis was determined on the basis of clinical symptoms, serum thyroxine, TRAb, thyroid ultrasound and orbital computed tomography. PBMCs came from 8.5 to 10 ml of fresh peripheral blood. The TCR beta CDR3 regions underwent amplification from RNA transcripts. First-round RT-PCR used HTBI primers; second-round multiplex PCR followed. TCRdb called the multiplex PCR reads again in MiXCR, with one record for every CDR3 protein. The table shows about 740,000 distinct CDR3 sequences, with 40% occurring only once. Trimming took 0 bases from V and 2 from J; bases not matched to a gene: 8. Germline V CDR1 and CDR2: SGDLS, YYNGEE. This CDR3 region has 17 residues. This clonotype turned up a few times.

V is TRBV9 and J is TRBJ1-1; 9 bases map to TRBD1. The specimen sequenced was peripheral blood. The receptor was isolated from an adult man with Graves' ophthalmopathy. CDR3 region: CASSVESGQGRNTEAFF. The CDR3, as DNA: TGTGCCAGCAGCGTAGAGTCTGGACAGGGGAGAAACACTGAAGCTTTCTTT.